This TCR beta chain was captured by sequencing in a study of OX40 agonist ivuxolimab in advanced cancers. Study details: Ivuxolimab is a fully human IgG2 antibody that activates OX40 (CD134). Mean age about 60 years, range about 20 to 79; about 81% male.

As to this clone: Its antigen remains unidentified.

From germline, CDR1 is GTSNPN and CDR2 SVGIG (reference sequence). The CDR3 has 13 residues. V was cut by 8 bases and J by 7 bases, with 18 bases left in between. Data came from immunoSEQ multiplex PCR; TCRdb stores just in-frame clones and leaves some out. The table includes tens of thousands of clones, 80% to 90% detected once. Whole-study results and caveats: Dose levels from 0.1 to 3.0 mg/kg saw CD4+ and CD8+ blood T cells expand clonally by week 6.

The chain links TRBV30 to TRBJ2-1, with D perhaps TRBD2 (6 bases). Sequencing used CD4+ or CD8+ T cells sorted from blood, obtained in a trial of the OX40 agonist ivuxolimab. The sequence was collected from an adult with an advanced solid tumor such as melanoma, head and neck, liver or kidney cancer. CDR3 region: CAGYPGGGNEQFF. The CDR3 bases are TGTGCCGGCTACCCCGGGGGAGGTAATGAGCAGTTCTTC.